The 4 T cell receptor beta chains reported below all come from one sample, sequenced in a study of graft-versus-host responses after intestinal transplantation. TCRdb's copy holds only in-frame clones and misses some; the assay was immunoSEQ multiplex PCR. The sample has about 54,000 clones, about 90% seen once. Source: PBMCs, taken 662 days after intestinal transplant. These receptors all come from a human patient who received an intestinal transplant, so some T cells may come from the graft donor.

The chain recombines TRBV6-1 with TRBJ2-2; TRBD1 matches 7 bases. The CDR3 runs to 15 residues. The germline CDR1 and CDR2 sequences are MNHNS and SASEGT. V lost 7 bases to trimming and J lost 3 bases; unmatched junction nucleotides: 8. CDR3 protein: CASTPTGRDTGELFF. Here the CDR3 DNA reads TGTGCCAGCACTCCGACAGGGCGGGACACCGGGGAGCTGTTTTTT.

The CDR3 here is CASSAGVNSGNTIYF. CDR3 nucleotide sequence: TGCGCCAGCAGCGCCGGGGTGAACTCTGGAAACACCATATATTTT. The chain recombines TRBV5-1 with TRBJ1-3; D gene unclear. Germline V lookup: CDR1 SGHRS, CDR2 YFSETQ. The CDR3 runs 15 residues. V dropped 4 bases and J dropped 0 bases, with 11 bases sitting between them.

CDR3 residues: CASSPDRARTGELFF. The CDR3 DNA reads as TGTGCCAGCTCACCTGACAGGGCTAGGACCGGGGAGCTGTTTTTT. The V and J genes are TRBV18 and TRBJ2-2, with 7 positions matching TRBD1. The ends lost 3 bases at V and 5 bases at J; junction bases unmatched: 6. Germline V CDR1 and CDR2: KGHSH, LQKENI. The CDR3 is 15 residues long.

The genes are TRBV18 and TRBJ2-5; D unclear. Trimming stripped 3 bases from V and 4 bases from J, with 6 bases between. Looked up from germline, CDR1 is KGHSH and CDR2 is LQKENI. There are 12 residues in the CDR3. The CDR3 loop is CASSPPGETQYF. The CDR3 DNA follows: TGTGCCAGCTCACCCCCCGGAGAGACCCAGTACTTC.